A selection of T cell receptor beta chains follows, all from one sample in a study of T cells in Graves' hyperthyroidism and ophthalmopathy. TCRdb called the multiplex PCR reads again in MiXCR, with one record for every CDR3 protein. The sample carries about 360,000 distinct CDR3 sequences, about a sixth recorded once. Sequencing input: blood. The receptors stem from a woman aged 18-35 years with Graves' hyperthyroidism that later progressed to Graves' ophthalmopathy. CDR3s leave out the opening cysteine and the closing phenylalanine or tryptophan.

v_gene: TRBV28; j_gene: TRBJ2-7; CDR3aa: ASSLYGGLTYEQY
v_gene: TRBV5-1; j_gene: TRBJ2-3; CDR3aa: ASSLRLAESTDTQY
v_gene: TRBV7-9; j_gene: TRBJ2-6; CDR3aa: ASSLNRGYGANVLT
v_gene: TRBV5-1; j_gene: TRBJ2-1; CDR3aa: ASSHSGTSGLYNEQF
v_gene: TRBV6-1; j_gene: TRBJ2-1; CDR3aa: ASGVASNFWKSEQF
v_gene: TRBV6-1; j_gene: TRBJ1-5; CDR3aa: ASSPGQLSNQPQH
v_gene: TRBV28; j_gene: TRBJ2-3; CDR3aa: GTSGGTDTQY
v_gene: TRBV5-1; j_gene: TRBJ2-5; CDR3aa: ASSLGLAGVEQETQY
v_gene: TRBV11-1; j_gene: TRBJ2-3; CDR3aa: ASSPRGGGTDTQY
v_gene: TRBV10-3; j_gene: TRBJ2-7; CDR3aa: ALRREENSYEQY
v_gene: TRBV18; j_gene: TRBJ2-1; CDR3aa: ASSPPGGQSEQF
v_gene: TRBV5-1; j_gene: TRBJ2-7; CDR3aa: ASSLEGTDLGEQY
v_gene: TRBV7-8; j_gene: TRBJ1-5; CDR3aa: ASSLYKEGQPQH
v_gene: TRBV12-3/TRBV12-4; j_gene: TRBJ2-1; CDR3aa: ASSQQVYNEQF
v_gene: TRBV6-1; j_gene: TRBJ2-5; CDR3aa: ASSYSKSRVGETQY
v_gene: TRBV11-2; j_gene: TRBJ2-2; CDR3aa: ASSLAHLTGELF
v_gene: TRBV5-1; j_gene: TRBJ1-4; CDR3aa: ASSPLGQFNEKLF
v_gene: TRBV7-2; j_gene: TRBJ2-2; CDR3aa: ASSLHPPGLNTGELF
v_gene: TRBV15; j_gene: TRBJ2-1; CDR3aa: ATSRDTTSGRGNEQF
v_gene: TRBV5-6; j_gene: TRBJ2-2; CDR3aa: ASSLYFYPGELF
v_gene: TRBV11-3; j_gene: TRBJ2-1; CDR3aa: ASSLTSGNNEQF
v_gene: TRBV20-1; j_gene: TRBJ2-7; CDR3aa: SAHPITSGSVHEQY
v_gene: TRBV20-1; j_gene: NA; CDR3aa: SASIPDINSYEQF
v_gene: TRBV18; j_gene: TRBJ2-7; CDR3aa: ASSTQGLDEQY
v_gene: TRBV5-1; j_gene: TRBJ2-2; CDR3aa: ASSLGTQNTGELF
v_gene: TRBV20-1; j_gene: TRBJ2-7; CDR3aa: SAPSGSYEQY
v_gene: TRBV18; j_gene: TRBJ2-1; CDR3aa: ASSPRTDNEQF
v_gene: TRBV25-1; j_gene: TRBJ2-1; CDR3aa: ASSEPGSYEQF
v_gene: TRBV5-1; j_gene: TRBJ2-2; CDR3aa: ASSRPPSGYTGELF
v_gene: TRBV5-6; j_gene: TRBJ2-1; CDR3aa: ASSLPQGNNEQF
v_gene: TRBV28; j_gene: TRBJ1-1; CDR3aa: ASSPRTADEAF
v_gene: TRBV10-3; j_gene: TRBJ2-1; CDR3aa: AISVTSGAQNEQF
v_gene: TRBV20-1; j_gene: TRBJ2-3; CDR3aa: SASPSTDTQY
v_gene: TRBV5-1; j_gene: TRBJ2-1; CDR3aa: ASSSDPLGNNEQF
v_gene: TRBV3-1; j_gene: TRBJ2-7; CDR3aa: ASKAGGLSSYEQY
v_gene: TRBV28; j_gene: TRBJ2-1; CDR3aa: ASSPILTHGVRF
v_gene: TRBV30; j_gene: TRBJ2-7; CDR3aa: AWGLAGATQQY
v_gene: TRBV7-3; j_gene: TRBJ2-7; CDR3aa: ASSFSGTKVYEQY
v_gene: TRBV28; j_gene: TRBJ2-7; CDR3aa: ASSLGGRAHEQY
v_gene: TRBV5-1; j_gene: TRBJ2-7; CDR3aa: ASSSQRDGSYEQY
v_gene: TRBV20-1; j_gene: TRBJ2-1; CDR3aa: SARQGARSYIEQF
v_gene: TRBV4-2; j_gene: TRBJ2-7; CDR3aa: ASSHDTGTGLREQY
v_gene: TRBV30; j_gene: TRBJ1-2; CDR3aa: AWSPETGSGNYGYT
v_gene: TRBV3-1; j_gene: TRBJ2-7; CDR3aa: ASRGDTSPYEQY
v_gene: TRBV30; j_gene: TRBJ1-5; CDR3aa: AWTRQGDNQPQH
v_gene: TRBV9; j_gene: TRBJ2-5; CDR3aa: ASSVATGRETQY
v_gene: TRBV18; j_gene: TRBJ2-2; CDR3aa: ASSGLRGLNTGELS
v_gene: TRBV7-9; j_gene: TRBJ2-7; CDR3aa: ASSLATAGPYEQY